This T cell receptor beta chain was captured by sequencing in a study of memory CD4+ T cells and cytomegalovirus serostatus. CDR3 length: 15 residues. Germline V lookup: CDR1 ENHRY, CDR2 SYGVKD. V was clipped by 2 bases and J by 6 bases; unmatched bases: 0. TCRdb's copy holds only in-frame clones and misses some; the assay was immunoSEQ multiplex PCR. There are 50,000 to 65,000 clones in the sample; 80% to 90% occur only once, and 1.5% to 2% lies in the top ten. Single viable CD3+CD4+CD8-CD45RO+ cells were sorted as the memory CD4+ T cells. The sequencing input was memory CD4+ T cells from blood. The sequence was obtained from an adult in good health and CMV-seropositive. The chain recombines TRBV10-3 with TRBJ2-3, with 15 bases identical to TRBD2. The CDR3 reads CAISEGTSGGDTQYF. CDR3 coding DNA: TGTGCCATCAGTGAGGGGACTAGCGGGGGGGATACGCAGTATTTT.